This T cell receptor beta chain was identified in a study of patients and donors after allogeneic stem cell transplantation. TCRdb called the RT-PCR reads again in MiXCR, with one record for every CDR3 protein. Counted here are about 200,000 distinct CDR3 sequences, less than 50% occurring once; the ten biggest clones make up around 10%. Material: blood, either unsorted or a sorted T cell fraction (not recorded which). This clonotype originated in a human donor who was either an allogeneic HSCT recipient or a stem cell or donor lymphocyte infusion donor (not recorded which). It is not recorded whose cells these are; they may come from a transplant donor.

CDR3 loop: CASREASYEQYF. The DNA for the CDR3 is TGTGCCAGCAGAGAGGCCTCCTACGAGCAGTACTTC. This chain uses TRBV28 with TRBJ2-7; D unresolved. V lost 6 bases and J lost 0, with 6 bases in between. The CDR3 is 12 residues long. Germline V gene lookup returns CDR1 MDHEN and CDR2 SYDVKM.